This T cell receptor beta chain was retrieved from a study of human T cells and chemical hapten exposure. Overall study context: Small volume differences among pooled libraries mainly caused per-sample TCR yield variation.

Study-wide points: Significantly more large CDR3 similarity clusters were formed by expanded TCRs than by controls.

Germline lookup yields CDR1 MNHNS and CDR2 SASEGT. The CDR3 has 14 amino acids. The germline V and J ends were trimmed by 4 bases and 7 bases, with 17 bases remaining between them. The library tagged individual cDNA molecules with unique molecular identifiers. TCRdb re-analysed the RACE reads in MiXCR, keeping a single row per CDR3 protein. Of 300,000 to 450,000 distinct CDR3 sequences detected, roughly 5.3% appear once; the ten largest clones hold approximately 2.8%. Time point meaning: pre-sensitization, week 0. Specified treatment: therapeutic diphenylcyclopropenone sensitization with weekly scalp DPC. As to this clonotype: Antigen specificity is unknown.

The source is a woman aged 45-60 years with alopecia areata. Some clones in this sample may be carry-over from other donors' samples. Sequenced material: whole blood, taken in connection with sensitization to the hapten diphenylcyclopropenone (DPC). This sequence joins TRBV6-1 and TRBJ2-7, with D possibly matching TRBD1 (6 bases). DNA for the CDR3: TGTGCCAGCAGTGTGCTCGCAGGGGCCTGGGAGCAGTACTTC. The encoded protein is CASSVLAGAWEQYF.